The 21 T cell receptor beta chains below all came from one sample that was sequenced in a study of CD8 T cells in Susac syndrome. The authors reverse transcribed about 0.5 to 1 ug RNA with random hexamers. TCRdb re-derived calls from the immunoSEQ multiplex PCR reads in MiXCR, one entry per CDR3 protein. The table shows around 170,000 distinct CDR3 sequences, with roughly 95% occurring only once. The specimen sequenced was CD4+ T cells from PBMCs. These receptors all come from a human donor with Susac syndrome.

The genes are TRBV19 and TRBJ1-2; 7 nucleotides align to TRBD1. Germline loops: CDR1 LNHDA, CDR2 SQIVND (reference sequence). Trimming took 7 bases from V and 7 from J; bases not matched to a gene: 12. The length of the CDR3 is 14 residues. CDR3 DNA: TGTGCCAGTACCTCAAGACAGGGAGTGTTTGGCTACACCTTC. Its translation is CASTSRQGVFGYTF.

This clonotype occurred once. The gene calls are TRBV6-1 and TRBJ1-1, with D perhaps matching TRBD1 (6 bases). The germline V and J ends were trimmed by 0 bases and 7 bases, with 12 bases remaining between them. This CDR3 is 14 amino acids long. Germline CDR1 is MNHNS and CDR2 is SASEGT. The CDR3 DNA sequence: TGTGCCAGCAGTGAAGCGCGGGGGGCTGGTGAAGCTTTCTTT. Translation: CASSEARGAGEAFF.

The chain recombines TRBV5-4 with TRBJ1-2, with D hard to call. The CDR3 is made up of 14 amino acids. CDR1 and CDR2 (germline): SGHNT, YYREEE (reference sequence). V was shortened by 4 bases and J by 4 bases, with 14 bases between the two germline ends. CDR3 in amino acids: CASSPPDGVYGYTF. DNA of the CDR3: TGTGCCAGCAGCCCACCAGATGGGGTCTATGGCTACACCTTC.

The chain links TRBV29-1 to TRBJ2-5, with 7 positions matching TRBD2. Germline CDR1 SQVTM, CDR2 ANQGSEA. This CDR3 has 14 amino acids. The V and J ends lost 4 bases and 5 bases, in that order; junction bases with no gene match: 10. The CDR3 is CSVGGRETGETQYF. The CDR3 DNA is TGCAGCGTTGGAGGGCGGGAGACGGGGGAGACCCAGTACTTC.

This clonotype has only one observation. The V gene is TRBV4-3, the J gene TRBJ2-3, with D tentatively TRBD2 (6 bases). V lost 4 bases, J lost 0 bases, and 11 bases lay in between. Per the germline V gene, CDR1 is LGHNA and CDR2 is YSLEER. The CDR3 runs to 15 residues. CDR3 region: CASSLGLPSTDTQYF. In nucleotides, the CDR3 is TGCGCCAGCAGCCTGGGACTTCCTAGCACAGATACGCAGTATTTT.

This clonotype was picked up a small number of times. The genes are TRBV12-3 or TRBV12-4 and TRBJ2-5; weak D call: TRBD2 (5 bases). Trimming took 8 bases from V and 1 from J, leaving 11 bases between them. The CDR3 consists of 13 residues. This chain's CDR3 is CASSPGVQETQYF. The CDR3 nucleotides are TGTGCCAGCTCTCCCGGGGTCCAAGAGACCCAGTACTTC.

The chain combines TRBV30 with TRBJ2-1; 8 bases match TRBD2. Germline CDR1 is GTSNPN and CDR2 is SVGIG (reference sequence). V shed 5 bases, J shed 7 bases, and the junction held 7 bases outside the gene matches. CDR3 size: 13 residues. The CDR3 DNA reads TGTGCCTGGTCGGGGACGGGAGGGAATGAGCAGTTCTTC. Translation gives CAWSGTGGNEQFF.

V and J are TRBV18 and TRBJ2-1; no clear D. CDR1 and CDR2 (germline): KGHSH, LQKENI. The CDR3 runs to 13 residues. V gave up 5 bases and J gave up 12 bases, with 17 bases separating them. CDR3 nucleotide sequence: TGTGCCAGCTCAACCCCGGACGGCCCTTGGCAGTTCTTC. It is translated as CASSTPDGPWQFF.

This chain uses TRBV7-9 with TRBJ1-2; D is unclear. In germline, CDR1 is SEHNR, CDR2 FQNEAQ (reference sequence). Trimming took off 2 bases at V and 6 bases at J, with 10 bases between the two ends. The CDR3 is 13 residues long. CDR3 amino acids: CASSLPYLHGYTF. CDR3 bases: TGTGCCAGCAGCTTACCCTACTTGCATGGCTACACCTTC.

CDR3 bases: TGCAGCGTTGGAGGACTAGCGGGAAACGAGCAGTACTTC. Amino acids: CSVGGLAGNEQYF. This chain joins TRBV29-1 and TRBJ2-7, with 12 bases matching TRBD2. J lost 5 bases, V lost 4 bases, and 3 bases had no gene match. CDR3 length: 13 amino acids. Germline CDR1 reads SQVTM; CDR2 reads ANQGSEA.

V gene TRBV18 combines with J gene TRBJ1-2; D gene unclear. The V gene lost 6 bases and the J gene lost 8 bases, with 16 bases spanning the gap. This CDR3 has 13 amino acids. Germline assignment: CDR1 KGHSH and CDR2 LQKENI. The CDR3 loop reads CASSPSDNRGYTF. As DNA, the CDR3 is TGTGCCAGCTCCCCAAGCGACAACCGAGGCTACACCTTC.

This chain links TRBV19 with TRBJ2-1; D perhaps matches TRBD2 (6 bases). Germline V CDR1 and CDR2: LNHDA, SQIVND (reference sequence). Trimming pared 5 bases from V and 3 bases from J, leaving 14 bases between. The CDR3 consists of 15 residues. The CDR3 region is CASSPRTTGYNEQFF. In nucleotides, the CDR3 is TGTGCCAGTAGTCCCCGGACTACTGGCTACAATGAGCAGTTCTTC.

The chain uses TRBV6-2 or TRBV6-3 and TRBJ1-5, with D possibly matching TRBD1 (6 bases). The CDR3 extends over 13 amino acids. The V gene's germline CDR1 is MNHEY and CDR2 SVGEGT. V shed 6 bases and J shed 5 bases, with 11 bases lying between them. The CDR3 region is CASSQGLYQPQHF. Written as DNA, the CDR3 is TGTGCCAGCAGCCAGGGGCTGTATCAGCCCCAGCATTTT.

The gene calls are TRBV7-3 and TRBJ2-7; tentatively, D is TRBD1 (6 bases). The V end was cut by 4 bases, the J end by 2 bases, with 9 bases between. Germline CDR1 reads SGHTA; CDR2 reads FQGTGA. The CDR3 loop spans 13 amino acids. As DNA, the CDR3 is TGTGCCAGCAGCTATTACAGGGCCTACGAGCAGTACTTC. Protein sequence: CASSYYRAYEQYF.

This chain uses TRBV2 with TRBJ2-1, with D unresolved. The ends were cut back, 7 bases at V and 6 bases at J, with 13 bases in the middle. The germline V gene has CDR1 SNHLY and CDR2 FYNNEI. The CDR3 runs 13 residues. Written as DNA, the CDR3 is TGTGCCAGCACCTACCCCGCCCCCAATGAGCAGTTCTTC. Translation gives CASTYPAPNEQFF.

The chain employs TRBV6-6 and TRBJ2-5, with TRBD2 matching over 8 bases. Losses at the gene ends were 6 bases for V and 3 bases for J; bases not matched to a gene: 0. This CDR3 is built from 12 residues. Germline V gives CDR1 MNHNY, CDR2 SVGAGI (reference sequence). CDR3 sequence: CASRLAEETQYF. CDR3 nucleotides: TGTGCCAGCAGACTAGCGGAAGAGACCCAGTACTTC.

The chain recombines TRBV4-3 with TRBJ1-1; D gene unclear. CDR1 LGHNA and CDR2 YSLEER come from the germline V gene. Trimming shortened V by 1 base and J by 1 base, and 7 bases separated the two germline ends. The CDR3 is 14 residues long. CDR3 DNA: TGCGCCAGCAGCCAAGGCCACAAGAACACTGAAGCTTTCTTT. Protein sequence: CASSQGHKNTEAFF.

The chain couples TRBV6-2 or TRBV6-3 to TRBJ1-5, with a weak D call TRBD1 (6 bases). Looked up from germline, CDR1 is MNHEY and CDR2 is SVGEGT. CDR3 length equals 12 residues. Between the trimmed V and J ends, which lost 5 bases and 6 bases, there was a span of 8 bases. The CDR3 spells CASSPGVQPQHF. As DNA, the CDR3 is TGTGCCAGCAGTCCAGGGGTTCAGCCCCAGCATTTT.

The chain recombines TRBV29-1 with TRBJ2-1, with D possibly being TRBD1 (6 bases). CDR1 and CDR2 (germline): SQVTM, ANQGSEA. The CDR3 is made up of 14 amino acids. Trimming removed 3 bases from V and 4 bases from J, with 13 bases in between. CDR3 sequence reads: CSVDLTGIYNEQFF. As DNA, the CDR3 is TGCAGCGTTGATCTTACAGGGATATACAATGAGCAGTTCTTC.

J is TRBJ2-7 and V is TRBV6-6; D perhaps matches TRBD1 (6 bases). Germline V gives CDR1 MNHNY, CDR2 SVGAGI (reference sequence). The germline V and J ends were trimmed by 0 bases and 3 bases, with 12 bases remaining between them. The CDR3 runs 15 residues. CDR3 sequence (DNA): TGTGCCAGCAGTTACTCTGGGAGAGGGGGCTACGAGCAGTACTTC. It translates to CASSYSGRGGYEQYF.

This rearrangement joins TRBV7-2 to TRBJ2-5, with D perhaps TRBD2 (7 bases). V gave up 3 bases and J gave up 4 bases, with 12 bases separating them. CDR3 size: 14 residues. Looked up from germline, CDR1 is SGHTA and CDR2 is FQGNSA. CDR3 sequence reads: CASSFRGAGETQYF. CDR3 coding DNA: TGTGCCAGCAGCTTCCGGGGGGCCGGAGAGACCCAGTACTTC.